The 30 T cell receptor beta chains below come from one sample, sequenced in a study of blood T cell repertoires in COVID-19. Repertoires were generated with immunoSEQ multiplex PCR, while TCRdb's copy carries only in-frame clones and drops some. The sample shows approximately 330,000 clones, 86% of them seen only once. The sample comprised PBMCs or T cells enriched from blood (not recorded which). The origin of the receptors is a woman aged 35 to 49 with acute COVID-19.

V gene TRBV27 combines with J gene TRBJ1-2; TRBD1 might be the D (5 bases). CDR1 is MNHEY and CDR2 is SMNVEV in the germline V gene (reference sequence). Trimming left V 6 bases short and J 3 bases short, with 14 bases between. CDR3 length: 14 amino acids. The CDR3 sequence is CASSRQVTDYGYTF. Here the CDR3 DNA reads TGTGCCAGCAGCCGTCAGGTGACAGACTATGGCTACACCTTC.

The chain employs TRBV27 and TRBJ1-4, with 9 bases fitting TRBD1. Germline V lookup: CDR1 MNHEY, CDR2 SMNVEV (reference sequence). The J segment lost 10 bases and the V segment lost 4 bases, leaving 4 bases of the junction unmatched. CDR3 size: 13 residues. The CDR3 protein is CASSSQDRGKLFF. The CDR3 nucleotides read TGTGCCAGCAGTTCCCAGGACAGGGGAAAACTGTTTTTT.

The CDR3: CASGPSWTQTRNTIYF. The CDR3 region has the DNA TGTGCCAGCGGACCTTCCTGGACACAAACCAGGAACACCATATATTTT. The V and J genes are TRBV5-4 and TRBJ1-3; D is possibly TRBD1 (5 bases). Per germline, CDR1 SGHNT and CDR2 YYREEE (reference sequence). Trimming took off 7 bases at V and 7 bases at J, with 24 bases between the two ends. The CDR3 length is 16 residues. Combining the CDR3 with reference TRBV5-4 and TRBJ1-3 gives the whole variable domain ETGVTQSPTHLIKTRGQQVTLRCSSQSGHNTVSWYQQALGQGPQFIFQYYREEENGRGNFPPRFSGLQFPNYSSELNVNALELDDSALYLCASGPSWTQTRNTIYFGEGSWLTVV.

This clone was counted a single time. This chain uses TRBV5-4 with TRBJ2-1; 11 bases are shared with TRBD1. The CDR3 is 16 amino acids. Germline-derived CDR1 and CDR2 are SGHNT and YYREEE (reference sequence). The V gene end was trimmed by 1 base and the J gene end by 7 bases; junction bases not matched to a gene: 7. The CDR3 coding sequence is TGTGCCAGCAGCTTGATCGGACAGGGGGCGAGGAATGAGCAGTTCTTC. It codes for CASSLIGQGARNEQFF.

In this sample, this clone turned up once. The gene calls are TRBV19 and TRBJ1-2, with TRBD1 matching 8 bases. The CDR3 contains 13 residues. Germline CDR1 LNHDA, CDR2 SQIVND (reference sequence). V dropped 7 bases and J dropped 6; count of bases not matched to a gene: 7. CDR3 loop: CASTPQGADGYTF. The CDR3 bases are TGTGCCAGTACCCCGCAGGGGGCCGATGGCTACACCTTC.

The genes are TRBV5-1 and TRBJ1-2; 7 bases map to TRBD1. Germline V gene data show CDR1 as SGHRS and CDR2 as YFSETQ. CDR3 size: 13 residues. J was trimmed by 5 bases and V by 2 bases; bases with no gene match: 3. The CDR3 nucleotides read TGCGCCAGCAGCTTAGGGACAGAGTATGGCTACACCTTC. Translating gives CASSLGTEYGYTF.

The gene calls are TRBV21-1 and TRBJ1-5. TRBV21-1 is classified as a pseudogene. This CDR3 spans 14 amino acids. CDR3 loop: CASNGKPRNQPQHF. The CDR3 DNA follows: TGTGCCAGCAACGGGAAGCCACGCAATCAGCCCCAGCATTTT.

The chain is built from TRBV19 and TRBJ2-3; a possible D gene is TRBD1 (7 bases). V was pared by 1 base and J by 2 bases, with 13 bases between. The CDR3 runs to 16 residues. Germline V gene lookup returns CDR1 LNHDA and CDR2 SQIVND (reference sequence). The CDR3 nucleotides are TGTGCCAGTAGTATAGGCGGGGACAGAATCACAGATACGCAGTATTTT. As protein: CASSIGGDRITDTQYF.

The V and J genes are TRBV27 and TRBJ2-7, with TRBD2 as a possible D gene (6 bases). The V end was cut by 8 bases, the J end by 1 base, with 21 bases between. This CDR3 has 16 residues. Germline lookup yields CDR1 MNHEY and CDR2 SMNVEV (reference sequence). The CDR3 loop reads CASRKSSAKQSYEQYF. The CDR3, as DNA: TGTGCCAGCCGCAAATCTAGCGCCAAACAATCCTACGAGCAGTACTTC.

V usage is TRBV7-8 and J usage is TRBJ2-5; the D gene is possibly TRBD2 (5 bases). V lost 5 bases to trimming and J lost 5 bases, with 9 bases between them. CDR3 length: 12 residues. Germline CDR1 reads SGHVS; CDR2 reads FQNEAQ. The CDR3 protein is CASSPRGETQYF. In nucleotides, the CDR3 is TGTGCCAGCAGCCCCCGAGGGGAGACCCAGTACTTC.

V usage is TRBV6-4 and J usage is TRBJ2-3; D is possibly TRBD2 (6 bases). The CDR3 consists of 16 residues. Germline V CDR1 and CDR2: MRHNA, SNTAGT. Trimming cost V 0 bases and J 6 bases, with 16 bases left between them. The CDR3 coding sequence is TGTGCCAGCAGTGACTCGGGGGGAGCTCCCGGTGATACGCAGTATTTT. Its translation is CASSDSGGAPGDTQYF.

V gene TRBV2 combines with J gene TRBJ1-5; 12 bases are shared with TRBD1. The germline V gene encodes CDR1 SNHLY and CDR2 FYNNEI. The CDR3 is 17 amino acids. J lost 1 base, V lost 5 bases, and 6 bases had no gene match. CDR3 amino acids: CASSSPGQGASNQPQHF. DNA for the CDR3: TGTGCCAGCAGTTCACCGGGACAGGGGGCCAGCAATCAGCCCCAGCATTTT.

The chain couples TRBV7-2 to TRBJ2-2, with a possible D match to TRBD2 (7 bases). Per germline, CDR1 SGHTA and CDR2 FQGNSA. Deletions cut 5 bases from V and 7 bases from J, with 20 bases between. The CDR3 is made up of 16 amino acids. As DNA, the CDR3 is TGTGCCAGCAGCCCGGGGGGCCCCCTAGGGGGCGGGGAGCTGTTTTTT. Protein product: CASSPGGPLGGGELFF.

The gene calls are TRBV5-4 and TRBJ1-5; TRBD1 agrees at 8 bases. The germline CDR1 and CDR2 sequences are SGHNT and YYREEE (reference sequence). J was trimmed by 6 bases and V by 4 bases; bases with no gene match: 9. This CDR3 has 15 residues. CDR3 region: CASSVDRGDSQPQHF. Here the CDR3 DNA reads TGTGCCAGCAGCGTCGACAGGGGAGATAGTCAGCCCCAGCATTTT.

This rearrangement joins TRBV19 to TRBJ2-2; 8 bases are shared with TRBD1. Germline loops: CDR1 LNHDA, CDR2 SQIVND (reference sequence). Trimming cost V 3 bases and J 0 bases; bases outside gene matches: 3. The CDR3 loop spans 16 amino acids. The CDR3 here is CASSIVGQANTGELFF. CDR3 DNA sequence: TGTGCCAGTAGTATCGTGGGACAGGCGAACACCGGGGAGCTGTTTTTT.

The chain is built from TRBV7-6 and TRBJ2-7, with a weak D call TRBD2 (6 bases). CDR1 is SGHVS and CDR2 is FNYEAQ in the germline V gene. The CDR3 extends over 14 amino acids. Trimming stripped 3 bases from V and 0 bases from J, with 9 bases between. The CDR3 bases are TGTGCCAGCAGCTTCCGGGGGAGCTCCTACGAGCAGTACTTC. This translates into CASSFRGSSYEQYF.

The CDR3 sequence is CASSLGGGYPNEKLFF. The CDR3 coding sequence is TGTGCCAGCAGCCTAGGTGGGGGCTACCCTAATGAAAAACTGTTTTTT. V and J are TRBV7-9 and TRBJ1-4; D might be TRBD1 (6 bases). Per the germline V gene, CDR1 is SEHNR and CDR2 is FQNEAQ (reference sequence). There are 16 residues in the CDR3. V lost 5 bases to trimming and J lost 3 bases, with 16 bases between them. Filled out from reference TRBV7-9 and TRBJ1-4, the complete variable domain reads DTGVSQNPRHKITKRGQNVTFRCDPISEHNRLYWYRQTLGQGPEFLTYFQNEAQLEKSRLLSDRFSAERPKGSFSTLEIQRTEQGDSAMYLCASSLGGGYPNEKLFFGSGTQLSVL.

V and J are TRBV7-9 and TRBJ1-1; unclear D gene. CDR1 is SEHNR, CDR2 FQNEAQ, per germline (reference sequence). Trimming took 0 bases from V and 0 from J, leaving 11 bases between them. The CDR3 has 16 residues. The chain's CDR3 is CASSLADGGLNTEAFF. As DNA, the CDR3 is TGTGCCAGCAGCTTAGCGGACGGAGGTTTGAACACTGAAGCTTTCTTT.

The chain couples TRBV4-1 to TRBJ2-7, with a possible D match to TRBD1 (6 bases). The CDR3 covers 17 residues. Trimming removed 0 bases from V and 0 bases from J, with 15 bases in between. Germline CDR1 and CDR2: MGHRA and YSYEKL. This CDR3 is CASSQDSSGHSSYEQYF. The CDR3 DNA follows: TGCGCCAGCAGCCAAGACAGTTCGGGACATAGCTCCTACGAGCAGTACTTC.

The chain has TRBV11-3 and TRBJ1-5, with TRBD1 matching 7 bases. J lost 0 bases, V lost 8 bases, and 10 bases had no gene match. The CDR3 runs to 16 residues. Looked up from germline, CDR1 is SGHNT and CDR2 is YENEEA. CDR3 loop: CASHRDSNYSNQPQHF. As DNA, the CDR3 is TGTGCCAGCCACCGGGACAGCAATTATAGCAATCAGCCCCAGCATTTT.

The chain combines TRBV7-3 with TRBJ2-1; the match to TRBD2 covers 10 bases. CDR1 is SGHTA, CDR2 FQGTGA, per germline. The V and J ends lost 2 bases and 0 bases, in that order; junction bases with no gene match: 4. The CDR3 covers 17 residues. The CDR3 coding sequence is TGTGCCAGCAGCTTATCTAGCGGGAGCCCCTCCTACAATGAGCAGTTCTTC. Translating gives CASSLSSGSPSYNEQFF. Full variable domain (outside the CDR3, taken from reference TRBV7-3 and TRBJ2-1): GAGVSQTPSNKVTEKGKYVELRCDPISGHTALYWYRQSLGQGPEFLIYFQGTGAADDSGLPNDRFFAVRPEGSVSTLKIQRTERGDSAVYLCASSLSSGSPSYNEQFFGPGTRLTVL.

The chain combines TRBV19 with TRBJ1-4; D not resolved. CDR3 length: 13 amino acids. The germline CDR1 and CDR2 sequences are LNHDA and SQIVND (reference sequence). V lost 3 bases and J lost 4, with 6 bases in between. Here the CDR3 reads CASSIRHNEKLFF. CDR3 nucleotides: TGTGCCAGTAGTATTCGACATAATGAAAAACTGTTTTTT.

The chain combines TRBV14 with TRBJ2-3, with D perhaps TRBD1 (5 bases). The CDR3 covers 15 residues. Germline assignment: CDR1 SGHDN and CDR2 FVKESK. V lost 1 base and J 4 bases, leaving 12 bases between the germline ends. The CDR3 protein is CASSQAWTQADTQYF. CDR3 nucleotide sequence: TGTGCCAGCAGCCAAGCGTGGACACAGGCAGATACGCAGTATTTT. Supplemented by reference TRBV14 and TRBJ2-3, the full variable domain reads EAGVTQFPSHSVIEKGQTVTLRCDPISGHDNLYWYRRVMGKEIKFLLHFVKESKQDESGMPNNRFLAERTGGTYSTLKVQPAELEDSGVYFCASSQAWTQADTQYFGPGTRLTVL.

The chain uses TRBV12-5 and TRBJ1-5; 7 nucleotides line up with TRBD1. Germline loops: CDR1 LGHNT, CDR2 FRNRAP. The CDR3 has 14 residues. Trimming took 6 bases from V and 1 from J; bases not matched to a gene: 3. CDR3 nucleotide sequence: TGTGCTAGTGGCCAGGGACAGAGCAATCAGCCCCAGCATTTT. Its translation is CASGQGQSNQPQHF.

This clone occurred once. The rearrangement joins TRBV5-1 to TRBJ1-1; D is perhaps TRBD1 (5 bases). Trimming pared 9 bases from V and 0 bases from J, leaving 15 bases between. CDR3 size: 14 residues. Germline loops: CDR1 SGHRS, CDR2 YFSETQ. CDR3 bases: TGCGCCACCAGGGAAAGGAGCATGAACACTGAAGCTTTCTTT. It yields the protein CATRERSMNTEAFF.

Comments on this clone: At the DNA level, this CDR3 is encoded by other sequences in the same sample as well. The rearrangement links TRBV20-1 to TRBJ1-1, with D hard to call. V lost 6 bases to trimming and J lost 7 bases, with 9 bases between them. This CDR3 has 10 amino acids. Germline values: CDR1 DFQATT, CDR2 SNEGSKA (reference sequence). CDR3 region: CSAWRNEAFF. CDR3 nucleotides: TGCAGTGCCTGGAGAAATGAAGCTTTCTTT.

The CDR3 sequence: CASSLSYQETQYF. CDR3 DNA sequence: TGTGCCAGCAGTTTGAGTTATCAAGAGACCCAGTACTTC. V is TRBV28 and J is TRBJ2-5; D not certain. The germline V and J ends were trimmed by 3 bases and 2 bases, with 7 bases remaining between them. The CDR3 spans 13 residues. Germline CDR1 MDHEN, CDR2 SYDVKM. The full variable domain, completed using reference TRBV28 and TRBJ2-5, is DVKVTQSSRYLVKRTGEKVFLECVQDMDHENMFWYRQDPGLGLRLIYFSYDVKMKEKGDIPEGYSVSREKKERFSLILESASTNQTSMYLCASSLSYQETQYFGPGTRLLVL.

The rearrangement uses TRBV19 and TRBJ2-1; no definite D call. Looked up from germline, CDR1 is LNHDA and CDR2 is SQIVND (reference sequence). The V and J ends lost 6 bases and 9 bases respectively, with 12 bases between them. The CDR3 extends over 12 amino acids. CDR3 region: CASRGAPPEQFF. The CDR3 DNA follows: TGTGCCAGTAGGGGCGCTCCCCCTGAGCAGTTCTTC.

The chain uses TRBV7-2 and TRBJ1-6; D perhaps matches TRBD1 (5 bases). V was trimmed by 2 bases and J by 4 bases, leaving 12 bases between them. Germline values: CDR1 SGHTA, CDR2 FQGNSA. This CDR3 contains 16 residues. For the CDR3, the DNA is TGTGCCAGCAGCTTATCAGGGTCAAGGTATAATTCACCCCTCCACTTT. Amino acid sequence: CASSLSGSRYNSPLHF.

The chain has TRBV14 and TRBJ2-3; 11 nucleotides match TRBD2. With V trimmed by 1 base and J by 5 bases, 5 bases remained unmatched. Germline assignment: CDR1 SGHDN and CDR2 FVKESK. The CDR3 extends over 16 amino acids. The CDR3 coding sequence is TGTGCCAGCAGCCAAGTCGGGCTAGCGGGGGGAGATACGCAGTATTTT. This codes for CASSQVGLAGGDTQYF.